The 28 T cell receptor beta chains in this list originate from one sample, sequenced in a study of Ad26.COV2.S vaccination and SARS-CoV-2 variants. The treatment denotes: some 20 received Ad26.COV2.S at low or high dose, single or two shots; roughly five received placebo; per-sample allocation not given. After the first vaccine or placebo injection, samples were drawn on day 63. TCRdb's table, derived via immunoSEQ multiplex PCR, lists solely in-frame clones and lacks some. The table includes about 440,000 clones, less than 95% detected once. The sample in question was peripheral blood, obtained in a trial of Ad26.COV2.S vaccine versus placebo. These receptors originate from a person aged 18-65 years who received the Ad26.COV2.S COVID-19 vaccine or a placebo.

V and J are TRBV4-1 and TRBJ2-3; TRBD1 agrees at 10 bases. Germline trimming cut 3 bases from V and 8 bases from J; bases unmatched to any gene: 17. The CDR3 sequence is 18 residues long. Looked up from germline, CDR1 is MGHRA and CDR2 is YSYEKL. CDR3: CASSHGTGDAESRGTQYF. CDR3 coding DNA: TGCGCCAGCAGCCACGGGACAGGGGATGCTGAGAGTCGCGGTACGCAGTATTTT.

This chain links TRBV29-1 with TRBJ2-1; D perhaps matches TRBD1 (5 bases). Germline lookup yields CDR1 SQVTM and CDR2 ANQGSEA. The CDR3 is 12 residues long. Trimming took 6 bases from V and 4 from J, leaving 10 bases between them. The CDR3 here is CSVRPGYNEQFF. In DNA, the CDR3 is TGCAGCGTCAGACCAGGGTACAATGAGCAGTTCTTC.

The rearrangement joins TRBV5-1 to TRBJ2-5; 11 bases are shared with TRBD1. Germline CDR1 reads SGHRS; CDR2 reads YFSETQ. V lost 4 bases and J lost 4; bases outside the gene matches: 12. This CDR3 contains 17 residues. The chain's CDR3 is CASSPYPDRGRGETQYF. DNA of the CDR3: TGCGCCAGCAGCCCCTATCCGGACAGGGGGCGAGGAGAGACCCAGTACTTC.

This clone turned up a few times. This chain uses TRBV7-9 with TRBJ1-2; D is unresolved. Per the germline V gene, CDR1 is SEHNR and CDR2 is FQNEAQ (reference sequence). This CDR3 is built from 14 residues. The V end lost 4 bases, the J end lost 2 bases, and 11 bases lay between the germline ends. CDR3 protein: CASSSHRVNYGYTF. DNA of the CDR3: TGTGCCAGCAGCTCACATAGGGTAAACTATGGCTACACCTTC.

In nucleotides, the CDR3 is TGTGCCAGCCGCTGGGGGGCTGAGACCGGGGAGCTGTTTTTT. It encodes CASRWGAETGELFF. The chain uses TRBV5-6 and TRBJ2-2; possibly TRBD1 or TRBD2 for D (6 bases each). CDR3 length equals 14 residues. The germline V gene has CDR1 SGHDT and CDR2 YYEEEE. V gave up 7 bases and J gave up 5 bases, with 15 bases separating them.

This chain uses TRBV5-4 with TRBJ2-3; TRBD2 aligns across 8 bases. There are 16 residues in the CDR3. Trimming removed 4 bases from V and 1 base from J; junction bases left unmatched: 8. Germline lookup yields CDR1 SGHNT and CDR2 YYREEE (reference sequence). CDR3 nucleotide sequence: TGTGCCAGCAGCGTGCGAGCGGGGGTGGGCACAGATACGCAGTATTTT. The encoded protein is CASSVRAGVGTDTQYF.

The V call is TRBV7-9, the J call TRBJ2-1; TRBD2 matches 13 bases. The V gene end was trimmed by 4 bases and the J gene end by 5 bases; junction bases not matched to a gene: 8. The CDR3 extends over 17 amino acids. The germline gives CDR1 SEHNR, CDR2 FQNEAQ (reference sequence). The CDR3: CASSYRTSGRYNNEQFF. CDR3 nucleotide sequence: TGTGCCAGCAGCTATAGGACTAGCGGGAGATATAACAATGAGCAGTTCTTC.

This clone came up a few times. This CDR3 is also generated by other DNA sequences in the sample. V gene TRBV4-3 combines with J gene TRBJ2-5, with D maybe TRBD2 (6 bases). Per germline, CDR1 LGHNA and CDR2 YSLEER. The CDR3 loop spans 15 amino acids. Trimming cost V 0 bases and J 2 bases, with 10 bases left between them. CDR3 DNA sequence: TGCGCCAGCAGCCAAGATAGGGCGGGGCAAGAGACCCAGTACTTC. Translated: CASSQDRAGQETQYF.

The chain links TRBV4-1 to TRBJ2-7, with D perhaps TRBD1 (5 bases). The CDR3 is made up of 14 amino acids. The V gene's germline CDR1 is MGHRA and CDR2 YSYEKL. Trimming removed 3 bases from V and 6 bases from J, with 15 bases in between. In DNA, the CDR3 is TGCGCCAGCAGCCATTGGCAGGGCTCTTCCGAGCAGTACTTC. Protein sequence: CASSHWQGSSEQYF.

The rearrangement joins TRBV12-3 or TRBV12-4 to TRBJ2-1; tentatively, D is TRBD1 (6 bases). V lost 10 bases and J 10 bases, leaving 14 bases between the germline ends. The CDR3 extends over 11 amino acids. DNA for the CDR3: TGTGCCACTAGGACAGCCACAGAGCAGTTCTTC. The encoded protein is CATRTATEQFF.

The chain combines TRBV11-3 with TRBJ2-2; TRBD2 might be the D (5 bases). The CDR3 extends over 15 amino acids. V gave up 1 base and J gave up 6 bases, with 12 bases separating them. Germline CDR1 reads SGHNT; CDR2 reads YENEEA. This CDR3 is CASSLGPDGAGELFF. The DNA of the CDR3 is TGTGCCAGCAGCTTAGGGCCGGACGGGGCCGGGGAGCTGTTTTTT.

The CDR3 here is CATSDPNRGNEQFF. CDR3 in DNA: TGTGCCACCAGTGACCCGAACAGGGGTAATGAGCAGTTCTTC. The V gene is TRBV24-1, the J gene TRBJ2-1; 7 nucleotides line up with TRBD1. J was trimmed by 7 bases and V by 4 bases; bases with no gene match: 6. Germline-derived CDR1 and CDR2 are KGHDR and SFDVKD. The CDR3 loop spans 14 amino acids.

The V call is TRBV7-2, the J call TRBJ1-1; 7 bases fit TRBD1. CDR3 length: 15 residues. The V segment lost 3 bases and the J segment 4 bases; nucleotides outside the gene matches: 8. Germline V gene sequence: CDR1 SGHTA, CDR2 FQGNSA. The CDR3 sequence is CASSLYLGTVTEAFF. In DNA, the CDR3 is TGTGCCAGCAGCTTGTACTTAGGGACAGTCACTGAAGCTTTCTTT.

V and J are TRBV4-2 and TRBJ1-2, with D possibly matching TRBD1 (5 bases). The CDR3 extends over 17 amino acids. V was trimmed by 0 bases and J by 0 bases, leaving 14 bases between them. From germline, CDR1 is LGHNA and CDR2 YNFKEQ. The CDR3 DNA is TGTGCCAGCAGCCAAGATCTTGGCAGGGCAGCTAACTATGGCTACACCTTC. Its protein is CASSQDLGRAANYGYTF.

The V call is TRBV5-4, the J call TRBJ2-5; D is possibly TRBD2 (6 bases). The V and J ends lost 4 bases and 3 bases respectively, with 16 bases between them. This CDR3 is 15 amino acids long. CDR1 and CDR2 (germline): SGHNT, YYREEE (reference sequence). CDR3 protein: CASSQTEIAEETQYF. The CDR3 DNA is TGTGCCAGCAGCCAAACGGAAATAGCGGAAGAGACCCAGTACTTC. The full variable domain, completed using reference TRBV5-4 and TRBJ2-5, is ETGVTQSPTHLIKTRGQQVTLRCSSQSGHNTVSWYQQALGQGPQFIFQYYREEENGRGNFPPRFSGLQFPNYSSELNVNALELDDSALYLCASSQTEIAEETQYFGPGTRLLVL.

The chain has TRBV6-2 or TRBV6-3 and TRBJ1-2; D is unresolved. Between the trimmed V and J ends, which lost 1 base and 8 bases, there was a span of 8 bases. CDR3 length: 12 amino acids. Germline values: CDR1 MNHEY, CDR2 SVGEGT. CDR3 region: CASSYYGSGYTF. The CDR3 DNA is TGTGCCAGCAGTTACTATGGGTCCGGCTACACCTTC.

V usage is TRBV24-1 and J usage is TRBJ2-5; 7 bases are shared with TRBD1. The CDR3 totals 15 residues. Germline trimming cut 7 bases from V and 1 base from J; bases unmatched to any gene: 8. Germline V gene sequence: CDR1 KGHDR, CDR2 SFDVKD. The DNA for the CDR3 is TGTGCCACCAGGTTCTGGACAGGAGTCCAAGAGACCCAGTACTTC. This sequence encodes CATRFWTGVQETQYF.

This clone is a singleton in its sample. The V and J genes are TRBV5-6 and TRBJ2-7, with TRBD2 matching over 9 bases. The CDR3 runs 14 residues. After removal of 4 bases from V and 2 bases from J, the junction contained 4 bases not matched to a gene. Germline V lookup: CDR1 SGHDT, CDR2 YYEEEE. For the CDR3, the DNA is TGTGCCAGCAGCATGGGACTAGCAGCCTACGAGCAGTACTTC. It is translated as CASSMGLAAYEQYF.

CDR3 nucleotides: TGTGCCAGCAGTGTGGGGCCTCCGAACACCGGGGAGCTGTTTTTT. It specifies CASSVGPPNTGELFF. This chain uses TRBV2 with TRBJ2-2; possibly TRBD1 for D (5 bases). From germline, CDR1 is SNHLY and CDR2 FYNNEI. The CDR3 spans 15 residues. V was shortened by 4 bases and J by 0 bases, with 9 bases between the two germline ends.

V usage is TRBV5-8 and J usage is TRBJ2-6; D may be TRBD2 (6 bases). V shed 4 bases and J shed 0 bases, with 14 bases lying between them. The CDR3 contains 17 residues. The germline CDR1 and CDR2 sequences are SGHTS and YDEGEE. The CDR3 DNA reads TGTGCCAGCAGCACCGGGACTGATTACTCTGGGGCCAACGTCCTGACTTTC. Translating gives CASSTGTDYSGANVLTF.

The gene calls are TRBV6-5 and TRBJ1-2; 10 bases are shared with TRBD1. Germline trimming cut 6 bases from V and 8 bases from J; bases unmatched to any gene: 3. This CDR3 has 12 residues. From germline, CDR1 is MNHEY and CDR2 SVGAGI. The CDR3 bases are TGTGCCAGCAGAACGACAGGGGGCGGCTACACCTTC. It specifies CASRTTGGGYTF.

The chain links TRBV11-2 to TRBJ2-7, with unresolved D. With 1 base removed from V and 2 bases from J, the gap between germline ends came to 9 bases. The CDR3 has 14 residues. Germline V gene lookup returns CDR1 SGHAT and CDR2 FQNNGV. In DNA, the CDR3 is TGTGCCAGCAGCTTAGGATCTCTAACCTACGAGCAGTACTTC. Translated: CASSLGSLTYEQYF.

The chain carries TRBV19 and TRBJ1-4, with D possibly TRBD1 on 5 matching bases. V was cut by 6 bases and J by 7 bases, with 15 bases left in between. This CDR3 is built from 14 residues. From germline, CDR1 is LNHDA and CDR2 SQIVND (reference sequence). The CDR3 coding sequence is TGTGCCAGTAGGGGACTTAACGGAGTTGAAAAACTGTTTTTT. This gives the protein CASRGLNGVEKLFF.

The V and J genes are TRBV14 and TRBJ2-5; 8 bases agree with TRBD2. Germline loops: CDR1 SGHDN, CDR2 FVKESK. CDR3 length: 14 residues. Losses at the gene ends were 5 bases for V and 5 bases for J; bases not matched to a gene: 7. CDR3 sequence reads: CASSEKRELETQYF. CDR3 sequence (DNA): TGTGCCAGCAGCGAGAAGCGGGAGCTGGAGACCCAGTACTTC.

The chain links TRBV11-3 to TRBJ2-2; D perhaps matches TRBD2 (6 bases). The V end was cut by 0 bases, the J end by 3 bases, with 20 bases between. This CDR3 is 19 amino acids long. Per germline, CDR1 SGHNT and CDR2 YENEEA. The CDR3 sequence: CASSLETPLRGRYTGELFF. The DNA for the CDR3 is TGTGCCAGCAGCTTAGAAACCCCTCTGCGGGGAAGATACACCGGGGAGCTGTTTTTT.

The CDR3 region has the DNA TGTGCCAGCAGCCAATGGAGTAACTATGGCTACACCTTC. Its protein is CASSQWSNYGYTF. This chain connects TRBV14 to TRBJ1-2; D is uncertain. This CDR3 is built from 13 residues. Germline values: CDR1 SGHDN, CDR2 FVKESK. The V end lost 2 bases, the J end lost 1 base, and 5 bases lay between the germline ends.

V is TRBV7-3 and J is TRBJ2-1; 9 bases map to TRBD2. Losses at the gene ends were 5 bases for V and 9 bases for J; bases not matched to a gene: 11. Germline CDR1 SGHTA, CDR2 FQGTGA. This CDR3 contains 15 residues. The CDR3 sequence: CASSHLAGAESEQFF. As DNA, the CDR3 is TGTGCCAGCAGCCATTTAGCGGGAGCTGAGAGTGAGCAGTTCTTC.

This CDR3 reads CSVEVGGETQYF. The CDR3 region has the DNA TGCAGCGTTGAGGTGGGGGGAGAGACCCAGTACTTC. This sequence joins TRBV29-1 and TRBJ2-5; D is perhaps TRBD2 (6 bases). The CDR3 is made up of 12 amino acids. CDR1 is SQVTM, CDR2 ANQGSEA, per germline. V shed 3 bases and J shed 4 bases, with 9 bases lying between them.